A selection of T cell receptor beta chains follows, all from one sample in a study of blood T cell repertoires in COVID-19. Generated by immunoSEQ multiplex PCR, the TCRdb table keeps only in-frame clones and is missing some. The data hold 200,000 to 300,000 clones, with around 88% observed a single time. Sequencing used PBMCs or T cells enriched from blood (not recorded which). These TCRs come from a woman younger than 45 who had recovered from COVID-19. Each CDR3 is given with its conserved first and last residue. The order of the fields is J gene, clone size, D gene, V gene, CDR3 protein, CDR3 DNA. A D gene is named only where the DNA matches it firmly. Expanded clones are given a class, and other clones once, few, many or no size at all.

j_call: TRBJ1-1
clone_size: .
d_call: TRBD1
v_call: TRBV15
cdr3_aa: CATSFQTGGITEAFF
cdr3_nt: TGTGCCACCAGCTTCCAGACAGGGGGCATCACTGAAGCTTTCTTT

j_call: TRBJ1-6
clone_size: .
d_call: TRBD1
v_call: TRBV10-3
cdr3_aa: CAISGGTVVESPLHF
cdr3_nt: TGTGCCATCAGTGGGGGGACAGTCGTTGAGTCACCCCTCCACTTT

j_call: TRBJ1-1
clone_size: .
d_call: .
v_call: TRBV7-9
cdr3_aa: CASSRDTGPPTEAFF
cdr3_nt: TGTGCCAGCAGCCGCGATACAGGGCCCCCCACTGAAGCTTTCTTT

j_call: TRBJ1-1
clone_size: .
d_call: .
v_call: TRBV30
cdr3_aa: CAWIERGTEAFF
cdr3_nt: TGTGCCTGGATCGAACGGGGCACTGAAGCTTTCTTT

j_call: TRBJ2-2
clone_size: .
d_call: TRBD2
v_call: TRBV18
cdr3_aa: CASSRGDSLVATGELFF
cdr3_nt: TGTGCCAGCTCCCGGGGGGATTCCCTCGTCGCCACCGGGGAGCTGTTTTTT

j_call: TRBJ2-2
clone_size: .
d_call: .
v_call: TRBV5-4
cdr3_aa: CASSLEQGNTGELFF
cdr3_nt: TGTGCCAGCAGCTTGGAACAGGGGAACACCGGGGAGCTGTTTTTT

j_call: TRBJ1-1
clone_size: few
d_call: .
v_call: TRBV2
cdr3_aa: CASIRSALNTEAFF
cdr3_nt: TGTGCCAGCATCCGTAGCGCGCTGAACACTGAAGCTTTCTTT

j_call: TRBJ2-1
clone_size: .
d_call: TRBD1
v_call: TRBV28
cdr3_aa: CASSSIRDRNNEQFF
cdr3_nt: TGTGCCAGCAGCTCGATCCGGGACAGGAATAATGAGCAGTTCTTC

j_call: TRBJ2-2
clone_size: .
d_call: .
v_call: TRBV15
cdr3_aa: CATSRGGGLKNTGELFF
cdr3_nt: TGTGCCACCAGCAGAGGTGGAGGACTCAAAAACACCGGGGAGCTGTTTTTT

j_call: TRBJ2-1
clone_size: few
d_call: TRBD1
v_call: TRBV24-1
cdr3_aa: CATSVQGQGVGNEQFF
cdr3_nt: TGTGCCACCAGTGTCCAGGGACAGGGGGTGGGCAATGAGCAGTTCTTC

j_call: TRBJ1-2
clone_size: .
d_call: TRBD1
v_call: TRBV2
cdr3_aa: CASSAGTGALNYGYTF
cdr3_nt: TGTGCCAGCAGTGCCGGGACAGGGGCGCTAAACTATGGCTACACCTTC

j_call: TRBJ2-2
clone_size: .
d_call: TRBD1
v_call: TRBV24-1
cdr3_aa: CATRNTGGEAGELFF
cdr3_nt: TGTGCCACCAGGAACACAGGGGGCGAGGCCGGGGAGCTGTTTTTT

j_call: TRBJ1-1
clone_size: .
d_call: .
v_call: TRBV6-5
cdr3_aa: CATGGRNSNTEAFF
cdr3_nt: TGTGCCACCGGGGGTAGGAATTCGAACACTGAAGCTTTCTTT

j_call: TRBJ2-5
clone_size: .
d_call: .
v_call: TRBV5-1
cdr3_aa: CASSRTLERIQETQYF
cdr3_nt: TGCGCCAGCAGTCGTACCCTCGAGCGGATCCAAGAGACCCAGTACTTC

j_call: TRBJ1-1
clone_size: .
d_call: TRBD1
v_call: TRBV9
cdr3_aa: CASSALTGVNTEAFF
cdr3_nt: TGTGCCAGCAGCGCATTGACAGGGGTGAACACTGAAGCTTTCTTT